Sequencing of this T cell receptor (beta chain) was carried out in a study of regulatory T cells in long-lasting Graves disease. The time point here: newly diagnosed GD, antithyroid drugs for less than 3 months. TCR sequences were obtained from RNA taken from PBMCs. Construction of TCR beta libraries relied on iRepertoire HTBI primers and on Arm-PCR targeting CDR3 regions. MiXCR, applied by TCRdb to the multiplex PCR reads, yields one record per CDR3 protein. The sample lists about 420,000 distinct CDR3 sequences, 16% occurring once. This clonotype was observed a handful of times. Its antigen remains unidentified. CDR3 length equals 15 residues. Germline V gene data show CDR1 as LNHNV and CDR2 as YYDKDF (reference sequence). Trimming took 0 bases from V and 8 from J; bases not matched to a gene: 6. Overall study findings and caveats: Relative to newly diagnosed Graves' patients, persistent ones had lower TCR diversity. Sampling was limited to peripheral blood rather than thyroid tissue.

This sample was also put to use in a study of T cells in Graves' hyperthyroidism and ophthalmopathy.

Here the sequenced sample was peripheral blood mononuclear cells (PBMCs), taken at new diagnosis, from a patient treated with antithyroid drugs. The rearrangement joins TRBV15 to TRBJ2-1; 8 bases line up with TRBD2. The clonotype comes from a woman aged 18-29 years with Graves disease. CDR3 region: CATSREAGGGYEQFF. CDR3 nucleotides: TGTGCCACCAGCAGAGAGGCGGGAGGCGGCTATGAGCAGTTCTTC.